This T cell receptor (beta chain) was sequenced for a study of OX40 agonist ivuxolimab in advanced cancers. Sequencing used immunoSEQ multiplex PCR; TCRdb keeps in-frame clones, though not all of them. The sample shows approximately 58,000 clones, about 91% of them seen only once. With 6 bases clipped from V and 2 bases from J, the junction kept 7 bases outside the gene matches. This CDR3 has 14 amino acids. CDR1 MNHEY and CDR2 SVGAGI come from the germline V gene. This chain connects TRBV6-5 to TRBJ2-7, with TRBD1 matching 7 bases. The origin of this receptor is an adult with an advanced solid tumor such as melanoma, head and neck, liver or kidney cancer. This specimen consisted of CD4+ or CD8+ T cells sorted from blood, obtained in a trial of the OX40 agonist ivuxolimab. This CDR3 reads CASSRRQGPYEQYF. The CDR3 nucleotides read TGTGCCAGCAGCCGAAGACAGGGCCCCTACGAGCAGTACTTC.